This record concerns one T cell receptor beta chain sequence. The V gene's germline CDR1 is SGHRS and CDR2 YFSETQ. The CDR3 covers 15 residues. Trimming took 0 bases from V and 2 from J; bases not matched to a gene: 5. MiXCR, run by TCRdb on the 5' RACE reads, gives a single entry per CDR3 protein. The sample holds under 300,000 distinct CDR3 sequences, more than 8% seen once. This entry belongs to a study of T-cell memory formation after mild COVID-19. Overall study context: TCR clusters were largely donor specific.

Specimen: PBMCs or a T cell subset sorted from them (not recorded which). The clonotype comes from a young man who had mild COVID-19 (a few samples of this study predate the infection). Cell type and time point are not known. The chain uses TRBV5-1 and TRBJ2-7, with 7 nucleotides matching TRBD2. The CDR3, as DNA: TGCGCCAGCAGCTTGGTTTATGGGGGGGCCTACGAGCAGTACTTC. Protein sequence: CASSLVYGGAYEQYF.